Below are 3 T cell receptor beta chains sequenced from a single sample in a study of cytomegalovirus exposure and HLA in healthy donors. The PCR made use of 60 Vbeta and 13 Jbeta primers. Repertoires were generated with immunoSEQ multiplex PCR, while TCRdb's copy carries only in-frame clones and drops some. The sample records over 150,000 clones, roughly 80% being singletons. The sample taken for sequencing was PBMCs. These receptors were taken from a woman in her fifties or sixties in good health and CMV-seropositive.

The rearrangement links TRBV5-1 to TRBJ1-6, with D unresolved. Germline V CDR1 and CDR2: SGHRS, YFSETQ. The CDR3 covers 15 residues. With 0 bases removed from V and 13 bases from J, the gap between germline ends came to 17 bases. CDR3 loop: CASSLAPPLIAPLHF. The CDR3 region has the DNA TGCGCCAGCAGCTTGGCCCCCCCCTTAATAGCGCCCCTCCACTTT.

The genes are TRBV6-5 and TRBJ1-2, with 11 bases aligning to TRBD1. This CDR3 region has 16 residues. CDR1 is MNHEY, CDR2 SVGAGI, per germline. V shed 0 bases and J 4 bases; nucleotides not matched to a gene: 4. CDR3: CASSYSRTGGSYGYTF. CDR3 DNA sequence: TGTGCCAGCAGTTACTCGAGGACAGGGGGCAGCTATGGCTACACCTTC.

V gene TRBV28 combines with J gene TRBJ1-2; the D gene is possibly TRBD1 (5 bases). The CDR3 sequence is 14 residues long. Between the trimmed V and J ends, which lost 4 bases and 4 bases, there was a span of 13 bases. Germline CDR1 and CDR2: MDHEN and SYDVKM. The CDR3 coding sequence is TGTGCCAGCAGTTCTTCTCAGGGTGTCTATGGCTACACCTTC. Its translation: CASSSSQGVYGYTF.